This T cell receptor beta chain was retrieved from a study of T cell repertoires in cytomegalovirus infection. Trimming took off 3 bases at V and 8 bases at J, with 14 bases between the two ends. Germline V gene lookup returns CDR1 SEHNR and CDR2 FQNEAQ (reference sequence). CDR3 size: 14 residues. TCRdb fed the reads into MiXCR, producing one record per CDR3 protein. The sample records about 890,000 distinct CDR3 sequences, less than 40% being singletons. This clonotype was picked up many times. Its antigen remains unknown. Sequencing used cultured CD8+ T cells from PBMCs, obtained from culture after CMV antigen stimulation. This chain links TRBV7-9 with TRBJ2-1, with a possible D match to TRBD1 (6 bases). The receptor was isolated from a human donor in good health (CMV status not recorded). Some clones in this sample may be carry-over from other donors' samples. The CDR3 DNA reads TGTGCCAGCAGCTTCAGGGCCAGGGGTTATGAGCAGTTCTTC. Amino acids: CASSFRARGYEQFF.